This entry features one T cell receptor beta chain sequence. Its target is not known. After extraction with the RNeasy kit, roughly 0.45 to 1 ug of the RNA was reverse transcribed using random hexamers. Across 54 Vbeta and 13 Jbeta, immunoSEQ multiplex PCR amplified TCR beta CDR3. TCRdb re-called the immunoSEQ multiplex PCR reads with MiXCR, one entry per CDR3 protein. The table has roughly 120,000 distinct CDR3 sequences, 94% seen once. The data were taken from a study of CD8 T cells in Susac syndrome. Healthy donors constituted the controls, which were matched for age and sex. Regarding the study as a whole: The study admitted that it had a relatively small number of individuals in its TCR sequencing and HLA analysis.

The CDR3 totals 16 residues. Looked up from germline, CDR1 is SGHTA and CDR2 is FQGTGA. V lost 5 bases and J 7 bases, leaving 18 bases between the germline ends. The specimen sequenced was CD4+ T cells from PBMCs. V is TRBV7-3 and J is TRBJ1-6, with D tentatively TRBD1 (5 bases). This clonotype was sampled from a human donor in good health. The CDR3 is CASSPTGQGGNSPLHF. The CDR3 DNA reads as TGTGCCAGCAGCCCAACGGGCCAGGGAGGAAATTCACCCCTCCACTTT.